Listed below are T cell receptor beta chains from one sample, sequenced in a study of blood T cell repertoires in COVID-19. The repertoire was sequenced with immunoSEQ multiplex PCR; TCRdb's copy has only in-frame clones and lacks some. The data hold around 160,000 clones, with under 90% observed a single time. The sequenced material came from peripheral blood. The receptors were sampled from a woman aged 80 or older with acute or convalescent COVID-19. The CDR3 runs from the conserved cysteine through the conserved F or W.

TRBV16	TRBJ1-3	CASSQLLPGASSGNTIYF
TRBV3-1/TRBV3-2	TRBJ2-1	CASSRGSGRGFMYEQFF
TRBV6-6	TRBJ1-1	CASSLGQGYTEAFF
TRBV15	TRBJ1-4	CATSRDRLWGTGRREKLFF
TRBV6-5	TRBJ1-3	CASSYSGGKGNTIYF
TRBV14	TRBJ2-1	CASSRLGGSYNEQFF
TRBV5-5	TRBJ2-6	CASSLVRPGANVLTF
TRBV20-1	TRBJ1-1	CSASNPIQGSTEAFF
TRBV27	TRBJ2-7	CASSLSVAQGAYEQYF
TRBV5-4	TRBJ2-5	CASSLGPSTGETQYF
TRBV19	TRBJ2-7	CASRAPGEIGQYF
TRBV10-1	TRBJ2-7	CARGGLAGVSYEQYF
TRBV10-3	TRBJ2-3	CAIKQAVRSTDTQYF
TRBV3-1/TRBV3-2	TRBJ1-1	CASSRPGQINTEAFF
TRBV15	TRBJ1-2	CATSHTGFLTGYTF
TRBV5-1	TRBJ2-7	CASSLASAGFYEQYF
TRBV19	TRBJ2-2	CASSMGLAGGELFF
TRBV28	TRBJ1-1	CASSLRTGALRAFF
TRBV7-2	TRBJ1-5	CASSSYIIGDRAIQPQHF
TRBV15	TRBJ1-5	CATSRPAFLSGGNQPQHF
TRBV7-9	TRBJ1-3	CASSPEALSGNTIYF
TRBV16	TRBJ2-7	CASSQSSGGYEQYF
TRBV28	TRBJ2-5	CASSSPGRGREETQYF
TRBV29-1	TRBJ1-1	CSVANQRDTEAFF
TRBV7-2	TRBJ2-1	CASSLAVEEQFF
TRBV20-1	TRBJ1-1	CSAGSEAFF
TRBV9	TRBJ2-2	CASSVAASTNTGELFF
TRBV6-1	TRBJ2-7	CASSEGGTGQYF
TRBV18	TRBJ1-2	CASSQQGTGSYGYTF
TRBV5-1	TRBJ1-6	CASSLTEGQATHSPLHF
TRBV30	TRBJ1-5	CAWSGGLDQPQHF
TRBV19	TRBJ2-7	CASSQGQISYEQYF
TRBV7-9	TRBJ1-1	CASSPQQGTEAFF
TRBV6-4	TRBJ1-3	CASSDSIGGTSSGNTIYF
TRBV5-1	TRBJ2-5	CASSLGGSGGGETQYF
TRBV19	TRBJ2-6	CASSIQADRANVLTF
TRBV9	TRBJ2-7	CASSLDPGQGAYEQYF
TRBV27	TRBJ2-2	CASSILAPTGELFF
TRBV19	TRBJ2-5	CASSIQGRQETQYF
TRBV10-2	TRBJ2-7	CASSVTSGIGFEQYF
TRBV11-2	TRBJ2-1	CASSLTRPQRGEQFF
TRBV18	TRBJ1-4	CASSPRTGGTTNEKLFF
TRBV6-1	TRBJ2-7	CASTLTESYEQYF
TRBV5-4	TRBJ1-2	CASSTTGQPNYGYTF
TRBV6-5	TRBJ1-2	CASRMITGVGYTF
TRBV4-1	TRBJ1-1	CASSQDDIPMNTEAFF
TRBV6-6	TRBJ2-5	CASRSGRSQETQYF
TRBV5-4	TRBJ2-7	CASSFERGYEQYF
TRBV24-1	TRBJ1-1	CATSETRVCEAFF
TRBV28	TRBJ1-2	CASSLDHIGGGYTF
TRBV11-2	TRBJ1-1	CASSPTDRNTEAFF
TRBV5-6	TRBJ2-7	CASSPGVDYEQYF
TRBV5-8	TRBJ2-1	CASSLALSGQFF
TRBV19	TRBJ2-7	CASSMATGFEQYF
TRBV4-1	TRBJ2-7	CASSQVGRASEQYF